The 32 T cell receptor beta chains reported below all come from one sample, sequenced in a study of graft-versus-host responses after intestinal transplantation. Antigens of these TCRs are unknown. Sequenced by immunoSEQ multiplex PCR; TCRdb stores in-frame clones only, minus some. The sample yields 90,000 to 150,000 clones, roughly 96% seen once. The specimen was unstimulated CD8+ T cells sorted from spleen or lymph node cells, collected before intestinal transplant. These receptor sequences come from a human donor who received an intestinal transplant.

V is TRBV4-1 and J is TRBJ2-1; 7 bases are shared with TRBD2. With V trimmed by 1 base and J by 3 bases, 0 bases remained unmatched. The CDR3 runs 14 residues. Germline CDR1 MGHRA, CDR2 YSYEKL. The CDR3 nucleotides are TGCGCCAGCAGCCAAGGGACTAGCTACAATGAGCAGTTCTTC. Its translation is CASSQGTSYNEQFF.

V gene TRBV20-1 combines with J gene TRBJ2-7, with D unclear. Trimming pared 4 bases from V and 3 bases from J, leaving 4 bases between. The CDR3 has 10 residues. The germline V gene has CDR1 DFQATT and CDR2 SNEGSKA (reference sequence). The CDR3 bases are TGCAGTGCTACAATCTACGAGCAGTACTTC. Protein sequence: CSATIYEQYF.

This chain connects TRBV28 to TRBJ1-2; D not certain. The CDR3 contains 13 residues. The V end lost 6 bases, the J end lost 2 bases, and 10 bases lay between the germline ends. Germline CDR1 reads MDHEN; CDR2 reads SYDVKM. The CDR3 loop reads CASSIALNYGYTF. Written as DNA, the CDR3 is TGTGCCAGCAGCATAGCCTTAAACTATGGCTACACCTTC.

This sequence joins TRBV25-1 and TRBJ1-1; D possibly corresponds to TRBD1 (5 bases). The length of the CDR3 is 13 residues. Germline V gives CDR1 MGHDK, CDR2 SYGVNS. V was clipped by 3 bases and J by 3 bases, with 8 bases between them. CDR3 loop: CASSDRVHTEAFF. The CDR3 DNA reads as TGTGCCAGCAGTGACAGGGTCCACACTGAAGCTTTCTTT.

The rearrangement links TRBV29-1 to TRBJ1-2; D remains unclear. CDR3 length: 13 residues. Trimming took 4 bases from V and 0 from J, leaving 9 bases between them. The germline V gene encodes CDR1 SQVTM and CDR2 ANQGSEA. For the CDR3, the DNA is TGCAGCGTTGTCATAGGGACTAACTATGGCTACACCTTC. Protein product: CSVVIGTNYGYTF.

The chain carries TRBV5-1 and TRBJ1-1; 7 nucleotides line up with TRBD1. Germline V CDR1 and CDR2: SGHRS, YFSETQ. The CDR3 spans 14 residues. V shed 0 bases and J 4 bases; nucleotides not matched to a gene: 3. CDR3 bases: TGCGCCAGCAGCTTGGGTCAGGGGGTCACTGAAGCTTTCTTT. It translates to CASSLGQGVTEAFF.

CDR3 sequence: CASSLAGGVQQYF. CDR3 sequence (DNA): TGTGCCAGTAGCCTAGCGGGAGGTGTTCAGCAGTATTTT. This chain links TRBV19 with TRBJ2-3; 11 nucleotides line up with TRBD2. The germline CDR1 and CDR2 sequences are LNHDA and SQIVND (reference sequence). This CDR3 is built from 13 residues. After removal of 6 bases from V and 11 bases from J, the junction contained 7 bases not matched to a gene.

The chain has TRBV10-1 and TRBJ1-2; TRBD1 aligns across 7 bases. CDR3 length: 14 residues. Germline V gives CDR1 WNHNN, CDR2 SYGVQD (reference sequence). The V and J ends lost 5 bases and 5 bases, in that order; junction bases with no gene match: 8. Written as DNA, the CDR3 is TGCGCCAGCAGTAATACAGGGGATCCATATGGCTACACCTTC. Encoded protein: CASSNTGDPYGYTF.

The genes are TRBV19 and TRBJ1-5; D is unclear. The CDR3 contains 15 residues. V was pared by 3 bases and J by 4 bases, with 13 bases between. The germline V gene encodes CDR1 LNHDA and CDR2 SQIVND (reference sequence). The CDR3 coding sequence is TGTGCCAGTAGTATCTTTGGATGGCGGAATCAGCCCCAGCATTTT. Translating it yields CASSIFGWRNQPQHF.

J is TRBJ2-7 and V is TRBV4-2; D may be TRBD2 (5 bases). The CDR3 is 11 amino acids. Per the germline V gene, CDR1 is LGHNA and CDR2 is YNFKEQ. Trimming removed 5 bases from V and 4 bases from J, with 6 bases in between. The CDR3 is CASSSGYEQYF. The CDR3 bases are TGTGCCAGCAGCTCGGGGTACGAGCAGTACTTC.

V gene TRBV5-4 combines with J gene TRBJ1-5; no firm D call. Trimming removed 2 bases at V and 3 bases at J, with 12 bases between. The CDR3 is 15 residues long. The germline V gene encodes CDR1 SGHNT and CDR2 YYREEE (reference sequence). CDR3 bases: TGTGCCAGCAGCTTCGGGCCAGACTCCAATCAGCCCCAGCATTTT. It translates to CASSFGPDSNQPQHF.

The V gene is TRBV18, the J gene TRBJ2-7; 10 bases line up with TRBD1. Germline CDR1 is KGHSH and CDR2 is LQKENI. The length of the CDR3 is 13 residues. The trim removed 2 bases at V and 5 bases at J, leaving 0 bases unmatched. CDR3 coding DNA: TGTGCCAGCTCACCAGGGACAGGGGACGAGCAGTACTTC. The encoded protein is CASSPGTGDEQYF.

The chain links TRBV7-3 to TRBJ2-5; TRBD2 matches 10 bases. There are 13 residues in the CDR3. Germline V lookup: CDR1 SGHTA, CDR2 FQGTGA. Losses at the gene ends were 11 bases for V and 6 bases for J; bases not matched to a gene: 9. DNA for the CDR3: TGTGCCTCAAGCGGGGGGGTCAGAAAGACCCAGTACTTC. This translates into CASSGGVRKTQYF. Full variable domain (outside the CDR3, taken from reference TRBV7-3 and TRBJ2-5): GAGVSQTPSNKVTEKGKYVELRCDPISGHTALYWYRQSLGQGPEFLIYFQGTGAADDSGLPNDRFFAVRPEGSVSTLKIQRTERGDSAVYLCASSGGVRKTQYFGPGTRLLVL.

V usage is TRBV4-3 and J usage is TRBJ2-1, with 11 bases fitting TRBD2. V lost 3 bases and J lost 9; bases outside the gene matches: 4. CDR3 length: 14 residues. The germline V gene has CDR1 LGHNA and CDR2 YSLEER. The CDR3 bases are TGCGCCAGCAGCCAGCCCGGGACTAGCGGTGAGCAGTTCTTC. Its translation is CASSQPGTSGEQFF.

The chain has TRBV6-1 and TRBJ2-1, with 12 bases fitting TRBD2. CDR3 size: 17 residues. Germline lookup yields CDR1 MNHNS and CDR2 SASEGT. Losses at the gene ends were 4 bases for V and 4 bases for J; bases not matched to a gene: 8. CDR3 DNA: TGTGCCAGCAGTGTAACTAGCGGGAGGACACCGTACAATGAGCAGTTCTTC. It specifies CASSVTSGRTPYNEQFF.

The chain joins TRBV6-6 to TRBJ2-1, with D unresolved. Germline-derived CDR1 and CDR2 are MNHNY and SVGAGI (reference sequence). CDR3 size: 12 residues. The V end was cut by 7 bases, the J end by 7 bases, with 11 bases between. In DNA, the CDR3 is TGTGCCAGCAAGAAGTCTGGGAATGAGCAGTTCTTC. This gives the protein CASKKSGNEQFF.

The gene calls are TRBV28 and TRBJ1-3; D is ambiguous. This CDR3 is 16 amino acids long. The germline V gene has CDR1 MDHEN and CDR2 SYDVKM. V was pared by 1 base and J by 3 bases, with 13 bases between. Here the CDR3 reads CASSLSPQASGNTIYF. CDR3 in DNA: TGTGCCAGCAGTTTATCCCCCCAGGCAAGTGGAAACACCATATATTTT.

The chain recombines TRBV10-2 with TRBJ2-5; 15 positions agree with TRBD2. There are 15 residues in the CDR3. V was pared by 2 bases and J by 5 bases, with 0 bases of the junction left unmatched. CDR1 is WSHSY and CDR2 is SAAADI in the germline V gene. CDR3: CASSEGLAGGETQYF. DNA of the CDR3: TGCGCCAGCAGTGAGGGACTAGCGGGAGGGGAGACCCAGTACTTC.

The chain has TRBV5-4 and TRBJ2-5, with D perhaps TRBD1 (6 bases). The germline CDR1 and CDR2 sequences are SGHNT and YYREEE (reference sequence). The CDR3 contains 13 residues. V lost 4 bases to trimming and J lost 3 bases, with 10 bases between them. The CDR3 loop is CASSTRTEETQYF. In DNA form, the CDR3 reads TGTGCCAGCAGCACCCGGACAGAAGAGACCCAGTACTTC.

This chain connects TRBV11-2 to TRBJ2-7, with D maybe TRBD2 (6 bases). Between the trimmed V and J ends, which lost 7 bases and 6 bases, there was a span of 16 bases. Germline loops: CDR1 SGHAT, CDR2 FQNNGV. The CDR3 sequence is 13 residues long. Here the CDR3 reads CASTPMAGREQYF. For the CDR3, the DNA is TGTGCCAGCACCCCGATGGCGGGGCGCGAGCAGTACTTC.

The chain couples TRBV5-1 to TRBJ2-3; 9 bases agree with TRBD1. Germline V gives CDR1 SGHRS, CDR2 YFSETQ. The CDR3 covers 15 residues. V dropped 1 base and J dropped 3; count of bases not matched to a gene: 3. CDR3 nucleotides: TGCGCCAGCAGCTTGCGGGACAGGGAGACAGATACGCAGTATTTT. It encodes CASSLRDRETDTQYF.

The chain recombines TRBV28 with TRBJ1-2, with D possibly matching TRBD1 (6 bases). Deletions cut 4 bases from V and 4 bases from J, with 13 bases between. The germline CDR1 and CDR2 sequences are MDHEN and SYDVKM. This CDR3 spans 14 amino acids. In DNA, the CDR3 is TGTGCCAGCAGTTCAGTCGGGGGCGTCTATGGCTACACCTTC. Translation: CASSSVGGVYGYTF.

J is TRBJ2-7 and V is TRBV28; D gene unclear. Germline loops: CDR1 MDHEN, CDR2 SYDVKM. The CDR3 consists of 10 residues. V was pared by 2 bases and J by 7 bases, with 3 bases between. CDR3 in amino acids: CASSLREQYF. The CDR3 DNA is TGTGCCAGCAGTTTAAGGGAGCAGTACTTC.

This chain joins TRBV9 and TRBJ2-3, with TRBD2 matching 8 bases. V was pared by 4 bases and J by 7 bases, with 11 bases of the junction left unmatched. The CDR3 covers 15 residues. CDR1 is SGDLS and CDR2 is YYNGEE in the germline V gene. CDR3 bases: TGTGCCAGCAGCACCTACGGGGGGGCATCCTATACGCAGTATTTT. Protein sequence: CASSTYGGASYTQYF. The variable domain in full, completed from reference TRBV9 and TRBJ2-3, reads DSGVTQTPKHLITATGQRVTLRCSPRSGDLSVYWYQQSLDQGLQFLIQYYNGEERAKGNILERFSAQQFPDLHSELNLSSLELGDSALYFCASSTYGGASYTQYFGPGTRLTVL.

V usage is TRBV27 and J usage is TRBJ1-2; D is unresolved. Germline assignment: CDR1 MNHEY and CDR2 SMNVEV (reference sequence). There are 13 residues in the CDR3. The germline V and J ends were trimmed by 7 bases and 6 bases, with 15 bases remaining between them. In DNA, the CDR3 is TGTGCCAGCACCCCTTCGGTTGGGGATGGCTACACCTTC. This encodes CASTPSVGDGYTF.

The count of this clone is one. The chain recombines TRBV21-1 with TRBJ2-7; TRBD1, as called in the table, went unchecked against the DNA. TRBV21-1 is annotated as a pseudogene. The CDR3 covers 18 residues. The CDR3 is CASSKGPRDTELSYEQYF. Written as DNA, the CDR3 is TGTGCCAGCAGCAAAGGCCCGAGGGACACCGAACTCTCCTACGAGCAGTACTTC.

The CDR3: CASSPAGGGETQYF. As DNA, the CDR3 is TGTGCCAGCTCACCCGCAGGTGGCGGGGAGACCCAGTACTTC. This chain uses TRBV18 with TRBJ2-5, with D perhaps TRBD2 (5 bases). Germline V gene sequence: CDR1 KGHSH, CDR2 LQKENI. CDR3 size: 14 residues. Between the trimmed V and J ends, which lost 3 bases and 5 bases, there was a span of 13 bases. The whole variable domain, remainder taken from reference TRBV18 and TRBJ2-5, is NAGVMQNPRHLVRRRGQEARLRCSPMKGHSHVYWYRQLPEEGLKFMVYLQKENIIDESGMPKERFSAEFPKEGPSILRIQQVVRGDSAAYFCASSPAGGGETQYFGPGTRLLVL.

The gene calls are TRBV19 and TRBJ1-1, with a weak D call TRBD1 (6 bases). V lost 5 bases, J lost 0 bases, and 13 bases lay in between. Germline CDR1 LNHDA, CDR2 SQIVND (reference sequence). The CDR3 totals 15 residues. As DNA, the CDR3 is TGTGCCAGTAGTGCCTTCGGACAGTTGAACACTGAAGCTTTCTTT. Its protein product is CASSAFGQLNTEAFF. The full variable domain, its missing parts supplied by reference TRBV19 and TRBJ1-1, is DGGITQSPKYLFRKEGQNVTLSCEQNLNHDAMYWYRQDPGQGLRLIYYSQIVNDFQKGDIAEGYSVSREKKESFPLTVTSAQKNPTAFYLCASSAFGQLNTEAFFGQGTRLTVV.

This sequence joins TRBV28 and TRBJ1-1, with D tentatively TRBD1 (6 bases). The CDR3 covers 15 residues. The germline gives CDR1 MDHEN, CDR2 SYDVKM. V was trimmed by 1 base and J by 7 bases, leaving 16 bases between them. The CDR3 sequence: CASSLYREGVLEAFF. CDR3 DNA sequence: TGTGCCAGCAGTTTATATAGGGAGGGGGTCCTTGAAGCTTTCTTT.

The chain employs TRBV7-6 and TRBJ2-3, with a possible D match to TRBD2 (6 bases). Trimming took off 1 base at V and 2 bases at J, with 7 bases between the two ends. This CDR3 region has 14 residues. Germline V gives CDR1 SGHVS, CDR2 FNYEAQ. The CDR3 region is CASSLGGDTDTQYF. The CDR3, as DNA: TGTGCCAGCAGCTTAGGCGGGGACACAGATACGCAGTATTTT.

V gene TRBV28 combines with J gene TRBJ2-3; perhaps TRBD1 as D (5 bases). Germline V gene sequence: CDR1 MDHEN, CDR2 SYDVKM. The CDR3 has 13 amino acids. V lost 11 bases and J 1 base, leaving 13 bases between the germline ends. CDR3 sequence: CAGSTARTDTQYF. For the CDR3, the DNA is TGTGCCGGGTCGACAGCTCGCACAGATACGCAGTATTTT.

V and J are TRBV13 and TRBJ1-2; D possibly corresponds to TRBD1 (5 bases). Trimming removed 5 bases at V and 1 base at J, with 14 bases between. This CDR3 spans 15 amino acids. CDR1 is PRHDT, CDR2 FYEKMQ, per germline (reference sequence). The CDR3 reads CASSQRRGDNYGYTF. DNA of the CDR3: TGTGCCAGCAGCCAAAGAAGGGGTGATAACTATGGCTACACCTTC.